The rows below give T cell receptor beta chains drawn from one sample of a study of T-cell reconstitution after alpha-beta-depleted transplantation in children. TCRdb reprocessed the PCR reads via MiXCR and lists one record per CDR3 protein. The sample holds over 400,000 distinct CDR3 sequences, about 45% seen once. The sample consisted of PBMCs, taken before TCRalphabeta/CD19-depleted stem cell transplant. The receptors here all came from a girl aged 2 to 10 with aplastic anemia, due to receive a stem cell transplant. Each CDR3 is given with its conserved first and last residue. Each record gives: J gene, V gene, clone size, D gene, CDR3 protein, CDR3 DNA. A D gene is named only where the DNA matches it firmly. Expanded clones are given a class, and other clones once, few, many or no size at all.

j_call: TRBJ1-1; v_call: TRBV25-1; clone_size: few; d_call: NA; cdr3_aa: CASSEMGRGRRGAFF; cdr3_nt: TGTGCCAGCAGTGAAATGGGACGGGGAAGGCGAGGAGCTTTCTTT
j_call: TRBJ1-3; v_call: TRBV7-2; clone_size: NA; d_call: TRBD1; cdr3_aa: CASSVTGSGNTIYF; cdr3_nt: TGTGCCAGCAGCGTGACAGGGTCTGGAAACACCATATATTTT
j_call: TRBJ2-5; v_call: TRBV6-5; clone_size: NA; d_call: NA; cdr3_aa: CATSNEQETQYF; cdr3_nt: TGTGCCACCTCAAACGAACAAGAGACCCAGTACTTC
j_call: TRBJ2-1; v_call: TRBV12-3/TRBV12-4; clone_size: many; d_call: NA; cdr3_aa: CASSLVDEQFF; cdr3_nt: TGTGCCAGCAGTTTAGTGGATGAGCAGTTCTTC
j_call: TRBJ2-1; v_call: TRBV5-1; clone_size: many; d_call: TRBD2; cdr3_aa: CASRRTSGSSYNEQFF; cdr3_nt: TGCGCCAGCAGAAGGACTAGCGGGAGCTCCTACAATGAGCAGTTCTTC
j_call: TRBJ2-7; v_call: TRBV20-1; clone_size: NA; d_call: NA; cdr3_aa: CSAREMGRDYEQYF; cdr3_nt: TGCAGTGCTAGAGAAATGGGCAGGGACTACGAGCAGTACTTC
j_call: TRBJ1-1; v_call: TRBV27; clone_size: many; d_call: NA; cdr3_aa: CASSFRQAGTTEAFF; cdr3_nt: TGTGCCAGCAGTTTCAGACAAGCGGGGACCACTGAAGCTTTCTTT
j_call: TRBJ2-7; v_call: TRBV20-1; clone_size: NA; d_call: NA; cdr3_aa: CSAPRRTYEQYF; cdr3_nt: TGCAGTGCTCCCAGGCGGACCTACGAGCAGTACTTC
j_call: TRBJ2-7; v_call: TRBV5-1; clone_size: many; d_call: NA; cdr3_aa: CASSLGLEASEQYF; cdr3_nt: TGCGCCAGCAGCTTGGGACTAGAGGCCTCCGAGCAGTACTTC
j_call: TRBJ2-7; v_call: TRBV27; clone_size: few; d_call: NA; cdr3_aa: CASSLEPFRALYEQYF; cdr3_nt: TGTGCCAGCAGTTTAGAGCCCTTTAGGGCCCTTTACGAGCAGTACTTC
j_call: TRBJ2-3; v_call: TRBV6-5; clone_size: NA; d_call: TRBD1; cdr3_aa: CASSYSYRGATDTQYF; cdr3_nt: TGTGCCAGCAGTTACTCGTACAGGGGGGCCACAGATACGCAGTATTTT
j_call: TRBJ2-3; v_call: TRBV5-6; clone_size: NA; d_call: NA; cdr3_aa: CASSSPDDTQYF; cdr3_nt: TGTGCCAGCAGCTCCCCCGACGATACGCAGTATTTT
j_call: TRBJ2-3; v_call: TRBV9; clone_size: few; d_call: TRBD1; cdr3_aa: CASSATGDRYTDTQYF; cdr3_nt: TGTGCCAGCAGCGCCACAGGGGACAGGTACACAGATACGCAGTATTTT
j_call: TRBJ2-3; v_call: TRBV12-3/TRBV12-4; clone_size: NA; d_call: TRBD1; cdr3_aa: CASSPSKDRDSTDTQYF; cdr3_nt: TGTGCCAGCAGTCCATCCAAAGACAGGGACAGCACAGATACGCAGTATTTT
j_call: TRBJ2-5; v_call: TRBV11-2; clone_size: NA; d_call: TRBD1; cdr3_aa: CASSPNRGGGETQYF; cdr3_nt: TGTGCCAGCAGCCCCAACAGGGGTGGAGGAGAGACCCAGTACTTC
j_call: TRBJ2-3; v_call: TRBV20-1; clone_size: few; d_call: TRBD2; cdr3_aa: CSAPGFLAARDTQYF; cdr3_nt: TGCAGTGCTCCAGGGTTCCTAGCGGCGAGGGATACGCAGTATTTT
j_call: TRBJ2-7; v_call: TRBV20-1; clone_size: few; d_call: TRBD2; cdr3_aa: CSARDPSGKDYEQYF; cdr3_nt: TGCAGTGCTAGAGATCCTAGCGGGAAGGACTACGAGCAGTACTTC
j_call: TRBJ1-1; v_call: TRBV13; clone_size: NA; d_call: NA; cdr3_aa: CASSLESVGEAFF; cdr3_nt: TGTGCCAGCAGCTTAGAGTCAGTTGGTGAAGCTTTCTTT
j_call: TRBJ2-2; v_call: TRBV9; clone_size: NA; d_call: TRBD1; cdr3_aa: CASSGTGPGELFF; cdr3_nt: TGTGCCAGCAGTGGGACAGGCCCCGGGGAGCTGTTTTTT
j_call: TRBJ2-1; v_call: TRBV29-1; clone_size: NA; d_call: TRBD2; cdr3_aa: CSVAGEAGGRSEQFF; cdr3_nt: TGCAGCGTTGCCGGCGAGGCGGGGGGGCGGAGTGAGCAGTTCTTC
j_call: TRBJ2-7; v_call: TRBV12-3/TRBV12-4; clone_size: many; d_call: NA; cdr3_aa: CASSRLGERDEQYF; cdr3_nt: TGTGCCAGCAGTCGACTGGGAGAAAGGGACGAGCAGTACTTC
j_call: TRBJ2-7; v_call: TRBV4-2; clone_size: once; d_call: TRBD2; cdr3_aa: CASSQDPPAGGVQYEQYF; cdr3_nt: TGTGCCAGCAGCCAAGACCCCCCAGCGGGAGGAGTTCAGTACGAGCAGTACTTC
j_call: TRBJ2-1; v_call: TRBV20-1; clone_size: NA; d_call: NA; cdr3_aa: CSAARAGDGEQFF; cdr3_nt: TGCAGTGCAGCAAGGGCTGGGGATGGGGAGCAGTTCTTC
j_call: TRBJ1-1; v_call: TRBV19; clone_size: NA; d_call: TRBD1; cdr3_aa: CASSIDGGQGMDTEAFF; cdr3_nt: TGTGCCAGTAGTATAGATGGTGGACAGGGGATGGACACTGAAGCTTTCTTT
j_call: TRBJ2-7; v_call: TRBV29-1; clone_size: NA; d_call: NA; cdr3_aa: CSVPGAGGIGGQYF; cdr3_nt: TGCAGCGTCCCAGGGGCTGGCGGGATTGGCGGGCAGTACTTC
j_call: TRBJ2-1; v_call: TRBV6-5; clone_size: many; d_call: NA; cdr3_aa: CASSRQLSSYNEQFF; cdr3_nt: TGTGCCAGCAGTCGACAGTTGAGCTCCTACAATGAGCAGTTCTTC
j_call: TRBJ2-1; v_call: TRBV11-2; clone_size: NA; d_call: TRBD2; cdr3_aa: CASSTSSGRALGEQFF; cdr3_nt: TGTGCCAGCAGCACCTCTAGCGGGAGGGCCCTTGGTGAGCAGTTCTTC
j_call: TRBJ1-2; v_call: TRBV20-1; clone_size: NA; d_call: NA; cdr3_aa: CSAVTEAGGYTF; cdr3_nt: TGCAGTGCTGTGACGGAGGCCGGGGGCTACACCTTC
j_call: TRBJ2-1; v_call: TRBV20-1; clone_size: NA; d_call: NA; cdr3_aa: CSARTGPIYNEQFF; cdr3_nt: TGCAGTGCTAGAACGGGGCCGATCTACAATGAGCAGTTCTTC
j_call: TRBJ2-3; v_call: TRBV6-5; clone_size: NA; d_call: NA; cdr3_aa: CASSYSGDGPDTQYF; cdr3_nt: TGTGCCAGCAGTTATTCTGGGGATGGGCCAGATACGCAGTATTTT
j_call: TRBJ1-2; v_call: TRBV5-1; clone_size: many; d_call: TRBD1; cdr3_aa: CASSFNSGQDPRYGYTF; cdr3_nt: TGCGCCAGCAGCTTCAATTCAGGACAGGACCCTCGCTATGGCTACACCTTC
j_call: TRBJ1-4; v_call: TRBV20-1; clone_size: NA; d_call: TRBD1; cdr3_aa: CSANPLQGTNEKLFF; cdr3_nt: TGCAGTGCTAACCCACTACAGGGGACTAATGAAAAACTGTTTTTT
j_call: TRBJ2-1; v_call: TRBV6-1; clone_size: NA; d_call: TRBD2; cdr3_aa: CASSRGTSEYNEQFF; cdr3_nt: TGTGCCAGCAGTCGGGGGACTAGCGAGTACAATGAGCAGTTCTTC
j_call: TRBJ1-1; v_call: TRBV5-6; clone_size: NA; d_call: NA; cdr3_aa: CASSLGRTEAFF; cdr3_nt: TGTGCCAGCAGCTTGGGGAGAACTGAAGCTTTCTTT
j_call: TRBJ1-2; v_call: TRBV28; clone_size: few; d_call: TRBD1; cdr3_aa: CASSLLGGDGYTF; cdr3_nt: TGTGCCAGCAGTTTATTAGGGGGCGATGGCTACACCTTC
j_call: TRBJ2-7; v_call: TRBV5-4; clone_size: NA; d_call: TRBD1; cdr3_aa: CASSLQGTNEQYF; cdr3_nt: TGTGCCAGCAGCTTACAGGGGACCAACGAGCAGTACTTC